This is a list of T cell receptor beta chains from one sample in a study. TCRdb itself ran the 5' RACE reads through MiXCR, one entry per CDR3 protein. Among about 46,000 distinct CDR3 sequences listed, around 28% were seen once. Sequences were obtained from naive CD4+ T cells sorted from blood. These receptor sequences come from a female donor with breast cancer. Each CDR3 is given with its conserved first and last residue. D genes are given only for firm matches. Size is stated for part of the rows, as once, few or many counts, or as a class when the clone is expanded.

J,V,size,D,CDR3,DNA
TRBJ2-1,TRBV5-1,-,TRBD2,CASGRETSYNEQFF,TGCGCCAGCGGGCGGGAGACCTCCTACAATGAGCAGTTCTTC
TRBJ2-3,TRBV24-1,-,-,CATSDPQGSSTDTQYF,TGTGCCACCAGTGACCCCCAAGGGTCTAGCACAGATACGCAGTATTTT
TRBJ2-1,TRBV6-2/TRBV6-3,-,TRBD2,CASSPVGRVRDEQFF,TGTGCCAGCAGCCCGGTAGGGAGGGTTCGGGATGAGCAGTTCTTC
TRBJ1-1,TRBV28,-,-,CASRGYLNTEAFF,TGTGCCAGCAGGGGATACCTGAACACTGAAGCTTTCTTT
TRBJ1-1,TRBV5-1,many,-,CASSFYPLDGPMNTEAFF,TGCGCCAGCAGCTTCTACCCGTTGGACGGCCCTATGAACACTGAAGCTTTCTTT
TRBJ2-2,TRBV5-1,few,-,CASSFAGLYTGELFF,TGCGCCAGCAGCTTTGCAGGGCTTTATACCGGGGAGCTGTTTTTT
TRBJ2-7,TRBV9,-,-,CASSVASSSYEQYF,TGTGCCAGCAGCGTAGCGAGCAGCTCCTACGAGCAGTACTTC
TRBJ1-3,TRBV4-1,-,-,CASSPTQGPGNTIYF,TGCGCCAGCAGCCCCACTCAGGGCCCTGGAAACACCATATATTTT
TRBJ2-7,TRBV7-6,few,-,CASSLASPEGEQYF,TGTGCCAGCAGCTTAGCATCTCCCGAGGGGGAGCAGTACTTC
TRBJ2-3,TRBV24-1,-,TRBD1,CATSEAPGQGQDTQYF,TGTGCCACCAGTGAGGCTCCGGGACAGGGACAAGATACGCAGTATTTT
TRBJ2-7,TRBV30,once,-,CAWSNMAYEQYF,TGTGCCTGGAGTAACATGGCCTACGAGCAGTACTTC
TRBJ2-7,TRBV5-5,-,TRBD1,CASRPGQGTYEQYF,TGTGCCAGCAGGCCGGGACAGGGTACCTACGAGCAGTACTTC
TRBJ2-5,TRBV12-3/TRBV12-4,few,-,CASSAGRGAQETQYF,TGTGCCAGCAGTGCCGGAAGGGGCGCCCAAGAGACCCAGTACTTC
TRBJ2-3,TRBV5-1,-,-,CASSLEGTDTQYF,TGCGCCAGCAGCTTGGAGGGCACAGATACGCAGTATTTT
TRBJ2-7,TRBV20-1,few,TRBD2,CSADSGTSGNEQYF,TGCAGTGCCGATTCCGGGACTAGCGGGAACGAGCAGTACTTC
TRBJ1-1,TRBV5-1,few,-,CASSSRGLTEAFF,TGCGCCAGCAGCTCAAGAGGGTTGACTGAAGCTTTCTTT
TRBJ2-7,TRBV12-3/TRBV12-4,-,TRBD2,CACGRGDGNSYEQYF,TGTGCCTGCGGCCGGGGGGACGGGAACTCCTACGAGCAGTACTTC
TRBJ1-2,TRBV29-1,many,-,CSVVWLYGYTF,TGCAGCGTTGTGTGGCTGTATGGCTACACCTTC
TRBJ1-2,TRBV4-2,few,-,CASSQGQVYGYTF,TGTGCCAGCAGCCAAGGGCAGGTCTATGGCTACACCTTC
TRBJ2-1,TRBV6-2/TRBV6-3,-,-,CASRTSSYNEQFF,TGTGCCAGTAGAACTAGCTCCTACAATGAGCAGTTCTTC
TRBJ1-1,TRBV27,-,-,CASRGQGTEAFF,TGTGCCAGCAGGGGTCAGGGGACTGAAGCTTTCTTT
TRBJ1-2,TRBV24-1,-,TRBD1,CATSDPNQGEYGYTF,TGTGCCACCAGTGACCCGAACCAGGGGGAATATGGCTACACCTTC
TRBJ2-3,TRBV7-2,few,-,CASRPPGTGRTDTQYF,TGTGCCAGCAGACCCCCTGGGACGGGACGCACAGATACGCAGTATTTT
TRBJ2-7,TRBV5-1,few,-,CASSVGVGVEEQYF,TGCGCCAGCAGCGTAGGGGTGGGGGTTGAGGAGCAGTACTTC
TRBJ2-5,TRBV11-2,-,-,CASSLDGGYYQETQYF,TGTGCCAGCAGCTTAGACGGGGGCTACTACCAAGAGACCCAGTACTTC
TRBJ2-7,TRBV20-1,many,TRBD2,CSARDGTSAYEQYF,TGCAGTGCTAGAGATGGGACTAGCGCCTACGAGCAGTACTTC
TRBJ1-1,TRBV29-1,-,-,CSVSMNTEAFF,TGCAGCGTGTCGATGAACACTGAAGCTTTCTTT
TRBJ2-7,TRBV7-9,-,-,CAGSLKVEGAYEQYF,TGTGCCGGCAGCTTGAAGGTTGAAGGGGCCTACGAGCAGTACTTC
TRBJ1-2,TRBV5-1,few,TRBD1,CASSFGSGTGNGYTF,TGCGCCAGCAGCTTTGGGTCCGGGACAGGGAATGGCTACACCTTC
TRBJ1-1,TRBV14,few,-,CASSRNRVRGTEAFF,TGTGCCAGCAGCCGAAACAGGGTAAGAGGCACTGAAGCTTTCTTT
TRBJ2-7,TRBV5-1,-,-,CASSVDSRSPRSYYGQYF,TGCGCCAGCAGCGTTGACAGCCGGTCCCCGCGGAGTTACTACGGGCAGTACTTC
TRBJ1-1,TRBV5-1,-,-,CASSRSEGNTEAFF,TGCGCCAGCAGCCGCTCGGAAGGGAACACTGAAGCTTTCTTT
TRBJ2-2,TRBV3-1,many,-,CASSRQGGGELFF,TGTGCCAGCAGCCGACAGGGAGGAGGGGAGCTGTTTTTT
TRBJ1-1,TRBV5-1,-,-,CASSLTGRAKDTEAFF,TGCGCCAGCAGCTTGACAGGGCGGGCGAAGGACACTGAAGCTTTCTTT
TRBJ1-2,TRBV27,many,TRBD1,CASRPSGTGGVEGYTF,TGTGCCAGCAGGCCCTCTGGGACAGGGGGCGTGGAGGGCTACACCTTC
TRBJ2-2,TRBV9,-,TRBD2,CASSVSSTSGHTGELFF,TGTGCCAGCAGCGTATCGTCAACTAGCGGGCACACCGGGGAGCTGTTTTTT
TRBJ1-1,TRBV20-1,many,-,CSARRTNTEAFF,TGCAGTGCCAGAAGGACGAACACTGAAGCTTTCTTT
TRBJ1-1,TRBV9,few,TRBD1,CASSPGQPNTEAFF,TGTGCCAGCAGCCCGGGACAGCCGAACACTGAAGCTTTCTTT
TRBJ2-7,TRBV5-6,-,TRBD2,CASSAAGGPLEQYF,TGTGCCAGCAGCGCCGCGGGGGGCCCTCTCGAGCAGTACTTC
TRBJ2-1,TRBV5-5,-,-,CASSWTVYNEQFF,TGTGCCAGCAGCTGGACAGTATACAATGAGCAGTTCTTC
TRBJ1-6,TRBV2,few,TRBD1,CASKLTGTDNSPLHF,TGTGCCAGCAAGTTAACCGGGACAGACAATTCACCCCTCCACTTT
TRBJ1-4,TRBV7-2,-,-,CASSPHTSSEKLFF,TGTGCCAGCAGCCCACATACGTCCTCCGAAAAACTGTTTTTT